This record covers a single T cell receptor beta chain. Stated time point: peripheral blood 6 weeks after treatment start. TCRdb keeps only in-frame clones here, not all; method: immunoSEQ multiplex PCR. The profile shows approximately 30,000 clones, about nine tenths of them singletons. The sample originates from a study of PD-L1 blockade in urothelial cancer. The overall study: Atezolizumab 1,200 mg was given intravenously every 3 weeks, starting 2014. In the patient group, most of the 29 were males with bladder-origin urothelial cancer. Blood was tested 3 weeks (second dose) and 6 weeks into treatment. Among blood samples, the median T cell count was some 150,000.

Trimming at V came to 8 bases and at J to 5 bases, leaving 7 bases not matched to a gene. This CDR3 spans 14 amino acids. Looked up from germline, CDR1 is GTSNPN and CDR2 is SVGIG (reference sequence). The input for sequencing was PBMCs, taken around atezolizumab (anti-PD-L1) treatment. The gene calls are TRBV30 and TRBJ2-2, with 11 nucleotides matching TRBD1. This clonotype was sampled from a man older than 75 with urothelial cancer. CDR3 sequence reads: CARQGQGGTGELFF. DNA for the CDR3: TGTGCCCGCCAGGGACAGGGGGGGACCGGGGAGCTGTTTTTT. Looking up the rest from reference TRBV30 and TRBJ2-2 gives the full variable domain: SQTIHQWPATLVQPVGSPLSLECTVEGTSNPNLYWYRQAAGRGLQLLFYSVGIGQISSEVPQNLSASRPQDRQFILSSKKLLLSDSGFYLCARQGQGGTGELFFGEGSRLTVL.